These T cell receptor beta chains were read from a single sample in a study of OX40 agonist ivuxolimab in advanced cancers. Libraries were prepared by immunoSEQ multiplex PCR; TCRdb keeps only in-frame clonotypes and omits some of them. Found here are more than 75,000 clones, about 80% of them singletons; the top ten hold under 6.5%. The sequenced sample was CD4+ or CD8+ T cells sorted from blood, obtained in a trial of the OX40 agonist ivuxolimab. The receptor set was obtained from an adult with an advanced solid tumor such as melanoma, head and neck, liver or kidney cancer. Each CDR3 is given with its conserved first and last residue. The D gene is left open where the match is weak. A clone size is listed for some rows: how often the clone was seen (once, few, many), or a class if it is expanded.

j_call d_call clone_size v_call cdr3_aa cdr3_nt
TRBJ1-2 - - TRBV15 CATSRDRAGYTF TGTGCCACCAGCAGAGACAGGGCTGGCTACACCTTC
TRBJ2-7 - few TRBV7-9 CASSLAGRDEQYF TGTGCCAGCAGCTTAGCTGGCAGGGACGAGCAGTACTTC
TRBJ2-5 TRBD2 - TRBV5-4 CASSPSGGSGETQYF TGTGCCAGCAGCCCGTCGGGGGGAAGCGGAGAGACCCAGTACTTC
TRBJ2-5 TRBD1 few TRBV10-3 CAISGTGAGQETQYF TGTGCCATCAGTGGGACAGGGGCCGGTCAAGAGACCCAGTACTTC
TRBJ2-5 - - TRBV5-6 CASSQGTAQETQYF TGTGCCAGCAGCCAAGGAACAGCCCAAGAGACCCAGTACTTC
TRBJ2-1 TRBD2 few TRBV10-3 CATGAGGDSNEQFF TGTGCCACCGGAGCGGGAGGTGATAGTAATGAGCAGTTCTTC
TRBJ1-2 - - TRBV27 CASSKTVSDYGYTF TGTGCCAGCAGTAAGACCGTAAGCGACTATGGCTACACCTTC
TRBJ2-7 TRBD1 - TRBV7-3 CASSLNGGQGNYEQYF TGTGCCAGCAGCTTAAACGGCGGACAGGGAAACTACGAGCAGTACTTC
TRBJ1-5 - many TRBV19 CASTLDMSNQPQHF TGTGCCAGTACCCTGGACATGAGCAATCAGCCCCAGCATTTT
TRBJ1-4 - - TRBV21-1 CASSKTGRLATNEKLFF TGTGCCAGCAGCAAAACGGGACGTCTCGCAACTAATGAAAAACTGTTTTTT
TRBJ2-5 TRBD2 few TRBV2 CASSLGLDETQYF TGTGCCAGCAGCTTAGGACTAGATGAGACCCAGTACTTC
TRBJ2-7 - - TRBV6-6 CASNFGTPRNEEQYF TGTGCCAGCAACTTCGGGACTCCCAGAAACGAGGAGCAGTACTTC
TRBJ2-7 - - TRBV6-1 CASSKSYEQYF TGTGCCAGCAGCAAGTCCTACGAGCAGTACTTC
TRBJ2-7 - - TRBV7-9 CASSLRRAPYEQYF TGTGCCAGCAGCTTACGGCGGGCGCCCTACGAGCAGTACTTC
TRBJ1-1 - - TRBV5-6 CASSLGSLPTEAFF TGTGCCAGCAGCTTGGGGTCCCTGCCGACTGAAGCTTTCTTT
TRBJ2-2 - - TRBV19 CASRLNRAGTGELFF TGTGCCAGTAGGCTAAACAGGGCCGGCACCGGGGAGCTGTTTTTT
TRBJ2-3 TRBD2 - TRBV9 CASSEQAGMITDTQYF TGTGCCAGCAGCGAACAAGCGGGGATGATCACAGATACGCAGTATTTT
TRBJ2-7 TRBD1 - TRBV29-1 CSVAGQGGYEQYF TGCAGCGTGGCTGGACAGGGGGGCTACGAGCAGTACTTC
TRBJ1-1 TRBD1 - TRBV6-1 CASSEKDRGQIEAFF TGTGCCAGCAGTGAAAAGGACAGGGGGCAGATTGAAGCTTTCTTT
TRBJ1-2 - - TRBV21-1 CASSARLGTAESGYTF TGTGCCAGCAGCGCCCGGCTCGGGACGGCGGAAAGTGGCTACACCTTC
TRBJ1-2 - few TRBV5-4 CASSRTGVYGYTF TGTGCCAGCAGCCGAACGGGGGTTTACGGCTACACCTTC
TRBJ2-7 - - TRBV14 CASSQVSYEQYF TGTGCCAGCAGCCAAGTTTCATACGAGCAGTACTTC
TRBJ2-7 - - TRBV19 CASSTSLGSSYEQYF TGTGCCAGTAGTACATCCTTGGGCTCATCCTACGAGCAGTACTTC
TRBJ2-1 - - TRBV27 CASSFGGSVDEQFF TGTGCCAGCAGTTTTGGTGGGAGCGTTGATGAGCAGTTCTTC
TRBJ2-1 - - TRBV19 CASSRQNEQFF TGTGCCAGTTCCAGACAGAATGAGCAGTTCTTC
TRBJ1-1 - - TRBV5-1 CASSVREGTEAFF TGCGCCAGCAGCGTACGTGAGGGCACTGAAGCTTTCTTT
TRBJ1-1 - - TRBV27 CASGVTGRAEAFF TGTGCCAGCGGCGTTACAGGGAGGGCTGAAGCTTTCTTT
TRBJ1-6 - once TRBV30 CAWMAGPSYNSPLHF TGTGCCTGGATGGCAGGGCCATCCTATAATTCACCCCTCCACTTT
TRBJ2-7 TRBD1 - TRBV5-1 CASSLDRGIDEQYF TGCGCCAGCAGCTTGGACAGGGGGATCGACGAGCAGTACTTC
TRBJ1-4 - - TRBV7-6 CASSPRDTEKLFF TGTGCCAGCAGCCCCAGGGATACTGAAAAACTGTTTTTT
TRBJ2-2 - once TRBV6-1 CAASTRQNTGELFF TGTGCCGCTAGCACGAGACAAAACACCGGGGAGCTGTTTTTT
TRBJ1-2 TRBD1 - TRBV6-1 CASSLTGVPYGYTF TGTGCCAGCAGTTTGACAGGGGTTCCCTATGGCTACACCTTC
TRBJ2-2 - - TRBV5-1 CASSDGGPTGELFF TGCGCCAGCAGTGACGGGGGGCCCACCGGGGAGCTGTTTTTT
TRBJ1-1 - - TRBV14 CASSQQGGNTEAFF TGTGCCAGCAGCCAACAAGGGGGGAACACTGAAGCTTTCTTT
TRBJ2-2 - - TRBV5-1 CASSPPRQDTGELFF TGCGCCAGCAGCCCTCCCCGACAGGACACCGGGGAGCTGTTTTTT
TRBJ2-7 TRBD2 - TRBV18 CASSPVTSGLTYEQYF TGTGCCAGCTCACCTGTGACTAGCGGGTTAACCTACGAGCAGTACTTC
TRBJ2-2 - - TRBV7-7 CASSLEGGTGELFF TGTGCCAGCAGCTTAGAAGGGGGGACCGGGGAGCTGTTTTTT
TRBJ2-1 - - TRBV7-2 CASSPRGNYNEQFF TGTGCCAGCAGCCCCCGAGGGAACTACAATGAGCAGTTCTTC
TRBJ2-7 - - TRBV5-1 CASSISYEQYF TGCGCCAGCAGCATCTCCTACGAGCAGTACTTC
TRBJ1-3 - - TRBV5-6 CASSLVGPGNTIYF TGTGCCAGCAGCTTGGTCGGGCCAGGAAACACCATATATTTT
TRBJ1-4 - once TRBV6-1 CASSARAGADRGEKLFF TGTGCCAGCAGTGCCCGTGCCGGGGCCGACCGTGGAGAAAAACTGTTTTTT
TRBJ1-3 - - TRBV18 CASSPPEGAFSGNTIYF TGTGCCAGCTCACCACCTGAAGGGGCTTTCTCTGGAAACACCATATATTTT
TRBJ2-4 - - TRBV7-2 CASSLGGSPGNF TGTGCCAGCAGCTTAGGCGGCAGCCCGGGGAACTTC
TRBJ1-3 - few TRBV10-3 CAISPGDGNTIYF TGTGCCATCAGTCCAGGTGATGGAAACACCATATATTTT
TRBJ1-4 - - TRBV18 CASSPLTPFPGRTNEKLFF TGTGCCAGCTCACCTTTGACCCCCTTCCCAGGACGGACTAATGAAAAACTGTTTTTT